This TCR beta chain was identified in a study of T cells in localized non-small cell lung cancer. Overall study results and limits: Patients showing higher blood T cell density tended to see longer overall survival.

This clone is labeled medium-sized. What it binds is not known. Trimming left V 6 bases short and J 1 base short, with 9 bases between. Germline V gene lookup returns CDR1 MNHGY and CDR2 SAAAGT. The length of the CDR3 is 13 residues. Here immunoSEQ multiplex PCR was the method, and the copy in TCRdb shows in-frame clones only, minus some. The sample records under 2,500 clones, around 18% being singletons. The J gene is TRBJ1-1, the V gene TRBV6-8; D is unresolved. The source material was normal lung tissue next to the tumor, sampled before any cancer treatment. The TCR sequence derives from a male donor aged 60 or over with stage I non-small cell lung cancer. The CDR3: CASRTVGNTEAFF. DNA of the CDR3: TGTGCCAGCAGGACGGTGGGGAACACTGAAGCTTTCTTT.